The clone carrying this T cell receptor (beta chain) has just one count. Its matching antigen is unknown. Some clones are missing from TCRdb's copy, which holds only in-frame ones; the method was immunoSEQ multiplex PCR. The sample includes more than 70,000 clones, almost 85% of them seen just once. The sample belongs to a study of OX40 agonist ivuxolimab in advanced cancers. In the study overall: Every 2 weeks, patients got intravenous ivuxolimab at one of six dose levels (0.01-10 mg/kg).

V lost 8 bases to trimming and J lost 2 bases, with 12 bases between them. CDR3 length: 13 residues. Germline V gives CDR1 ENHRY, CDR2 SYGVKD. Study-wide results and limits: The antigen specificity of the peripheral T cells (those that were expanded) was not determined. Average numbers of expanded clones were greater in CD8+ T cells than in CD4+.

The timepoints at which blood was sampled were baseline, cycle 4 day 1, and cycle 7 day 1. Sequencing was performed on CD4+ or CD8+ T cells sorted from blood, taken in a trial of the OX40 agonist ivuxolimab. This TCR was sampled from an adult with an advanced solid tumor such as melanoma, head and neck, liver or kidney cancer. V gene TRBV10-3 combines with J gene TRBJ1-1; D uncertain. The CDR3: CAIHREPNTEAFF. The CDR3 region has the DNA TGTGCCATCCATAGGGAACCTAACACTGAAGCTTTCTTT.